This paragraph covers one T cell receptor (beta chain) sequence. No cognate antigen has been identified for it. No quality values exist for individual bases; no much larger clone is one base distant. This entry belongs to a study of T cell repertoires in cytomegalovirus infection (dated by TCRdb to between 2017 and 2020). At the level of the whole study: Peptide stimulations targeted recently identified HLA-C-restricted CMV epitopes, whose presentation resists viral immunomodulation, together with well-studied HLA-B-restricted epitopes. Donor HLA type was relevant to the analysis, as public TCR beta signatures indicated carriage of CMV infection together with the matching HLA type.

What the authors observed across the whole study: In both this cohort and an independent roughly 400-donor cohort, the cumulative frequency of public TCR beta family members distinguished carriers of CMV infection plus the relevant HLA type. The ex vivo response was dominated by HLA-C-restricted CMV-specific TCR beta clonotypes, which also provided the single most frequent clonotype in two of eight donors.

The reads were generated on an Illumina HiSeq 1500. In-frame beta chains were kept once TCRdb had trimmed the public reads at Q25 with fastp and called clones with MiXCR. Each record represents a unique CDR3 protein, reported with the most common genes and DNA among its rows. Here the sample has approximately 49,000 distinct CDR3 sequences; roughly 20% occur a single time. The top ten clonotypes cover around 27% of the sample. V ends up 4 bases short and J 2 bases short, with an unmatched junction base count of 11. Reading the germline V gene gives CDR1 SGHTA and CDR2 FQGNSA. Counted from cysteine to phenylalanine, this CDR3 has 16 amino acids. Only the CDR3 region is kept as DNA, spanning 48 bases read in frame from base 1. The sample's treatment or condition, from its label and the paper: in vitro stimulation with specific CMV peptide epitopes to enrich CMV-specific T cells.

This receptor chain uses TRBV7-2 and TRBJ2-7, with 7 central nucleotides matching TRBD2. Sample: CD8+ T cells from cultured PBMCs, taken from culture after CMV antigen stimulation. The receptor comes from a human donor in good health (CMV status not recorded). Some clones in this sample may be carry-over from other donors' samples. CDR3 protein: CASSSPRRGGAYEQYF. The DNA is TGTGCCAGCAGCTCCCCCCGGCGCGGGGGAGCCTACGAGCAGTACTTC.